This record covers a single T cell receptor (beta chain). The antigen it recognizes is unknown. No much larger clone exists at a distance of one base, and base qualities are not known. V is clipped by 2 bases and J by 5 bases, and the sequence between their germline boundaries is 16 bases long. From cysteine to phenylalanine, the CDR3 is 15 amino acids long. Only CDR3 DNA remains: 45 bases, in frame from the first base. CDR1 and CDR2, looked up from the germline V gene, are SGDLS and YYNGEE. Receptor amplification or capture employed the immunoSEQ multiplex PCR assay. For the multiplex PCR, a mixture combining 60 forward primers for TCR Vbeta segments and 13 reverse primers for TCR Jbeta segments was used. A multiplex PCR assay on genomic DNA amplified the CDR3 region of rearranged TCR beta genes. The amplified TCR beta libraries were sequenced on the Illumina HiSeq System as 87-base-pair reads. The original pipeline was this. In a later analysis, some 80 million unique TCR beta chains were counted across the roughly 610 repertoires, and approximately 9.9 million of these chains were shared by at least two donors. A nearest-neighbor algorithm error-corrected the raw reads and collapsed the reads into unique sequences, merging closely related sequences to remove PCR and sequencing errors. To assign V, D and J gene segments, CDR3 sequences were aligned to IMGT reference sequences. For a sequence to be retained, a match of at least six nucleotides was required to both a V gene segment and a J gene segment. A rearrangement was called productive if the CDR3 had no stop codons and remained in frame with V and J, and every other rearrangement was called non-productive. Following IMGT convention, CDR3 was defined as the stretch from the second conserved V-encoded cysteine to the conserved J-encoded phenylalanine. Sequences without an unambiguous match to a single V gene segment were excluded from the earlier analysis of approximately 560 of the donors. In an earlier analysis of 587 of the donors, a V segment was called functional when productive rearrangements were above 56.7%, and segregating when the standard deviation between donors exceeded 5%. A statistical classification framework was built for diagnosing cytomegalovirus status from the catalog of TCR beta chain sequences. A later analysis assigned V and J genes by comparing TCR nucleotide sequences with IMGT/GENE-DB human TR gene sequences. The TCRdist pipeline was used in a later analysis to assign CDR3 sequences and most-parsimonious VDJ recombination scenarios. In a later analysis, each TCR beta chain was defined by its CDR3 amino acid sequence together with its V-gene family, and reads lacking a unique V-gene family were excluded. In a later analysis, a few hundred highly shared, low-generation-probability nucleotide sequences were removed to address suspected cross-contamination and a sequencing artifact. A later analysis calculated a clonal expansion index for each public chain from normalized within-repertoire ranks of inferred template counts. Generation probabilities in a later analysis came from a VDJ recombination model fitted to out-of-frame rearrangements, and those results were checked against IGoR. In a later analysis, TCR-TCR, TCR-HLA and TCR-CMV co-occurrence was scored with hypergeometric tests, and a repertoire-size bias correction was applied to TCR pairs. To estimate false discovery rates, a later analysis permuted the HLA or CMV assignments 20 times. In a later analysis, co-occurring TCRs were grouped using DBSCAN, with TCRdist sequence similarity added in when clustering inside HLA-allele-positive subsets. Repertoires with fewer than 30,000 or more than 120,000 public chains were left out of co-occurrence clustering, as were four to six repertoires with anomalous nucleotide sharing. What TCRdb holds here is the immuneACCESS table cut down to in-frame rearrangements. Part of the clones is not present; checked against another copy, under half of the missing clones reflect an unresolved V gene, and the others are unexplained. The DNA gave D and trimming, while V, J and clone size come from that table. The sample has 190,000 or so clones on record, around four fifths of them singletons. 1.6% of the sample lies in the top ten.

The cohort comprised fewer than 750 healthy bone marrow donors. Cohort members were all nominally healthy when sampled, although unrecorded immune exposures were likely present. The donor was CMV seronegative and was included in the group of about 400 seronegative cohort members. Every donor gave a peripheral blood sample, and the peripheral blood mononuclear cells from that sample were used for TCR beta sequencing. Genomic DNA was extracted from the blood cell samples with the Qiagen DNeasy Blood Extraction Kit. This sample stems from a study of cytomegalovirus exposure and HLA in healthy donors (TCRdb year 2017). Regarding the research as a whole: According to an earlier analysis of 550 to 750 of the donors, roughly 180 million T cells yielded over 90 million unique TCR beta sequences and approximately 300 Gb of sequence data. An early release that covered 500 to 800 HLA-typed donors contained 250 to 350 gigabases of sequencing data and 85 million to 100 million unique TCR sequences. Among the approximately 430 genotyped donors, 81% belonged to the genetic ancestry cluster associated with self-reported Caucasian donors. The study was designed to test whether signatures of past pathogen exposure could be identified by cataloging public T cell receptors. The study profiled the T cell repertoires of hundreds of subjects by immunosequencing and related them to cytomegalovirus serostatus. In addition to the first cohort of approximately 650 subjects, a separate validation cohort of approximately 130 different subjects was used. To predict cytomegalovirus infection status, the study combined high-throughput TCR immunosequencing, statistical association of individual TCRs with disease status, and machine learning. A later analysis re-examined previously published TCR beta repertoires from about 700 donors and added high-resolution HLA genotyping to investigate patterns of TCR occurrence. Rather than drawing on any new phenotypic data, the later analysis identified candidate immune exposures from TCR beta sequences and the way those sequences occurred across donors. An earlier analysis of some 600 of the donors applied high-throughput TCR beta sequencing to assess whether each TCR beta V gene segment acted as functional or pseudogenic. Donor age, sex, ethnicity and CMV serostatus were collected together with the repertoire data. A later genetic analysis took genome-wide SNP genotypes for about 55% of the 666 donors and used that subset as a discovery cohort. All discovery cohort repertoires had been generated on a single sequencing platform. HLA typing included class I and class II loci at four-digit resolution. Typing coverage differed by locus: A, B, C, DRB1 and DQB1 were typed in about 629-640 donors, DQA1 in 500 to 550, DPA1 in 600 to 610, and DPB1 in 400 to 480. Because of strong linkage in the cohort, roughly five DR-DQ haplotypes were treated as single units for association and clustering. Among some 400 genotyped donors of the cohort, an average of around 250,000 unique TCR beta nucleotide sequences was sequenced per donor, of which 15% to 20% were non-productive.

General conclusions and limits of the study: V-gene and J-gene trimming of TCR beta chains was associated with a missense DCLRE1C variant in a later genetic analysis, and the association was replicated in an independent cohort. In a later analysis, several top co-occurrence clusters were reported to appear linked to parvovirus B19, influenza, CMV and Epstein-Barr virus. A further reported finding was that TCR beta sequences accurately predicted the HLA-A and HLA-B alleles for most subjects in the first cohort. Roughly uniform sequencing depth across donors was assumed in presence/absence analyses, although this assumption may not hold. A later analysis associated about 18,000 TCR beta sequences with specific HLA alleles at a false discovery rate of 0.05. In the study, some 160 TCR beta chains were listed as associated with cytomegalovirus. Because counts were too low, under 20 rarely observed V segments, including chromosome 9 orphons, were left out of the earlier analysis of roughly 600 of the donors. CMV serostatus was the only immune exposure information available for the cohort. In vitro tests confirmed that a few of the cytomegalovirus-associated TCR beta chains recognize cytomegalovirus antigens. According to a later analysis, most CMV-associated TCR beta chains appeared to be HLA-restricted, and the HLA associations seemed to be driven largely by CMV exposure. In an earlier analysis of about 600 of the donors, most TCR beta V segments appeared in productive rearrangements about 90% or about 30% of the time, broadly matching IMGT annotations. A later genetic analysis reported fewer N-insertions in productive TCRs among donors in an Asian-associated ancestry cluster than the approximately 700-donor mean. Cytomegalovirus status was reported to be diagnosed by the classifier with high specificity and sensitivity in both the original and validation cohorts. In this cohort, only TCR beta chains were sequenced, and detectable features were limited by the absence of alpha or paired-chain data. In a later analysis, HLA-associated TCR beta chains showed more clonal expansion and lower generation probabilities than non-associated chains that were equally common. Most TCR sequences were observed very rarely across donors, whereas some public TCRs were present in many individuals. The authors suggested that the approach could potentially be extended to other disease states and immunological phenotypes. When HLA alleles, especially DR and DQ, strongly co-occurred, attributing TCR associations to individual alleles was difficult. Because some donors lacked HLA typing at each locus, the association tests relied only on the typed subset. Because the 87-base-pair reads could not distinguish some IMGT-functional V segments, including TRBV6-2 and TRBV6-3, those segments were excluded. In a later analysis, TCR association rates were found to vary across HLA loci, with the most associated TCRs seen for DRB1 alleles and the fewest for HLA-C alleles. A group of highly shared sequence variants was considered likely to be a technical artifact of the sequencing pipeline. Correlated functional status among segregating V segments might be attributable to linkage disequilibrium, but an unknown experimental factor could not be ruled out.

Recombination joined TRBV9 with TRBJ1-2; the D gene lacks a confident call. This clonotype was sampled from a man between 50 and 59 years old in good health and CMV-seronegative. The sequencing input was PBMCs. The encoded CDR3 is CASSVTLQGLYGYTF. The DNA sequence follows: TGTGCCAGCAGCGTGACACTTCAAGGCCTATATGGCTACACCTTC.